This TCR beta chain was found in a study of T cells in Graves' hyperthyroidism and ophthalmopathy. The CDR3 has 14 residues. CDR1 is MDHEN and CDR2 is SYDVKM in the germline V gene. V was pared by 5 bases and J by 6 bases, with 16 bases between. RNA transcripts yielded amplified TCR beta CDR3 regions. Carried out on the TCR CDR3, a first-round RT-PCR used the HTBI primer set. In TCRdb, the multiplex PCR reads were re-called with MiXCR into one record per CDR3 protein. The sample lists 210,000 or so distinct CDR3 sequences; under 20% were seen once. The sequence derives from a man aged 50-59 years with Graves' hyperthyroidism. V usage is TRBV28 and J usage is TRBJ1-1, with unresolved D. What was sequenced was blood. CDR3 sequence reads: CASSPEEGDAEAFF. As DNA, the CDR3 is TGTGCCAGCAGTCCGGAGGAGGGTGATGCTGAAGCTTTCTTT.